The sequence of this TCR beta chain was determined in a study of blood T cell repertoires in COVID-19. In the study overall: Donors in the United States, Italy and Spain gave samples during acute or convalescent COVID-19. Sources were T cells, B-cell-depleted T cells, or PBMCs; the material itself was cDNA or gDNA.

V was trimmed by 6 bases and J by 6 bases, leaving 14 bases between them. Germline V gene lookup returns CDR1 KGHSH and CDR2 LQKENI. The CDR3 is 14 amino acids. Authors' methods: Estimation of nucleated cell counts was performed using reference gene primer amplification. Sequenced by immunoSEQ multiplex PCR; TCRdb stores in-frame clones only, minus some. Clonal size and the V and J genes are those of that table, whereas D and trimming came from the DNA. Seen here are about 75,000 clones, roughly 90% observed once, and the top ten hold approximately 2.5%. The sample taken for sequencing was peripheral blood. The TCR was taken from a human donor in a cohort sampled during active COVID-19. The chain combines TRBV18 with TRBJ1-4; D might be TRBD1 (6 bases). The CDR3 protein is CASSSAAGDEKLFF. The CDR3 nucleotides are TGTGCCAGCTCCTCCGCGGCAGGGGATGAAAAACTGTTTTTT.